The rows below give T cell receptor beta chains drawn from one sample of a study of cytomegalovirus exposure and HLA in healthy donors. Profiled with immunoSEQ multiplex PCR; TCRdb holds only in-frame clones, not every one. This sample yields 120,000 or so clones, of which about 80% are seen a single time; approximately 10% belongs to the top ten. Material for sequencing was PBMCs. The receptor set was obtained from a young man in good health and CMV-seropositive. Each CDR3 is given with its conserved first and last residue. A D gene is named only where the DNA matches it firmly. Not all rows give a size; the values are once, few, many and, for expanded clones, a class.

NA	TRBD2	16	TRBV28	TRBJ2-5	CASKGGFTRRLETQYF	TGTGCCAGCAAGGGAGGGTTCACGCGTCGTTTGGAGACCCAGTACTTC
NA	TRBD1	14	TRBV2	TRBJ2-5	CASRSNRGEETQYF	TGTGCCAGCAGGTCCAACAGGGGAGAAGAGACCCAGTACTTC
NA	TRBD1	15	TRBV6-1	TRBJ1-5	CASTPDRVGYQPQHF	TGTGCCAGCACCCCAGACAGGGTTGGGTATCAGCCCCAGCATTTT
NA	TRBD1	15	TRBV19	TRBJ1-4	CASSGRTGLNEKLFF	TGTGCCAGTAGTGGGAGGACAGGCCTTAATGAAAAACTGTTTTTT
NA	TRBD2	17	TRBV15	TRBJ2-5	CATSRGLGRGDQETQYF	TGTGCCACCAGCAGGGGCTTGGGGCGGGGGGACCAAGAGACCCAGTACTTC
NA	NA	13	TRBV6-1	TRBJ1-2	CASSEAQGDGYTF	TGTGCCAGCAGTGAAGCCCAGGGTGATGGCTACACCTTC
once	NA	13	TRBV6-5	TRBJ1-1	CASNPRQDTEAFF	TGTGCCAGCAATCCTCGGCAGGATACTGAAGCTTTCTTT
few	NA	12	TRBV14	TRBJ2-7	CASSQAPRWQYF	TGTGCCAGCAGCCAAGCGCCCAGATGGCAGTACTTC
NA	TRBD1	15	TRBV27	TRBJ2-1	CASSPGTGGPYEQFF	TGTGCCAGCAGCCCCGGGACAGGGGGTCCCTATGAGCAGTTCTTC
NA	NA	16	TRBV4-1	TRBJ1-5	CASSPSTVLDNQPQHF	TGCGCCAGCAGCCCCTCGACAGTGTTGGACAATCAGCCCCAGCATTTT
NA	TRBD2	15	TRBV5-1	TRBJ2-3	CASSLGSGGADTQYF	TGCGCCAGCAGCTTGGGTAGCGGGGGGGCAGATACGCAGTATTTT
NA	NA	12	TRBV5-1	TRBJ1-2	CASREGGDGYTF	TGCGCCAGCAGGGAAGGGGGGGATGGCTACACCTTC
NA	TRBD1	14	TRBV6-1	TRBJ1-2	CASSEGQSNYGYTF	TGTGCCAGCAGTGAGGGACAGAGTAACTATGGCTACACCTTC
NA	TRBD1	14	TRBV7-9	TRBJ1-1	CASSLYRTGPEAFF	TGTGCCAGCAGCTTATATAGGACAGGCCCTGAAGCTTTCTTT
NA	TRBD1	15	TRBV5-1	TRBJ2-5	CASSGGTGVQETQYF	TGCGCCAGCAGCGGTGGGACAGGGGTACAAGAGACCCAGTACTTC
few	TRBD1	15	TRBV28	TRBJ1-5	CASSFGTGEGQPQHF	TGTGCCAGCAGTTTCGGGACAGGGGAGGGACAGCCCCAGCATTTT
NA	TRBD2	16	TRBV5-1	TRBJ2-3	CASSPVGAGTTDTQYF	TGCGCCAGCAGCCCCGTAGGAGCGGGGACCACAGATACGCAGTATTTT
NA	NA	13	TRBV7-9	TRBJ2-3	CASSFGTQTTQYF	TGTGCCAGCAGCTTTGGGACACAGACGACGCAGTATTTT
NA	NA	15	TRBV9	TRBJ2-7	CASSVEDIASYEQYF	TGTGCCAGCAGCGTTGAGGACATCGCTTCCTACGAGCAGTACTTC
NA	NA	14	TRBV5-8	TRBJ2-5	CASIRGGTGETQYF	TGTGCCAGCATACGTGGGGGGACCGGAGAGACCCAGTACTTC
NA	NA	14	TRBV21-1	TRBJ2-4	CAAGGLSLKNIQYF	TGTGCGGCGGGGGGCCTATCACTGAAAAACATTCAGTACTTC
NA	NA	18	TRBV4-1	TRBJ1-4	CASSRGDMGGDDNEKLFF	TGCGCCAGCAGCCGAGGGGACATGGGGGGGGATGATAATGAAAAACTGTTTTTT
NA	NA	16	TRBV11-2	TRBJ1-1	CASSLDGGGLNTEAFF	TGTGCCAGCAGCTTAGATGGGGGCGGGCTTAACACTGAAGCTTTCTTT
NA	NA	15	TRBV29-1	TRBJ2-7	CSVEVKDSGSYEQYF	TGCAGCGTTGAAGTAAAGGACAGCGGCTCCTACGAGCAGTACTTC
few	TRBD2	17	TRBV4-1	TRBJ2-5	CASSQGLVLAGKETQYF	TGCGCCAGCAGCCAGGGGTTGGTTCTAGCGGGCAAAGAGACCCAGTACTTC
NA	NA	13	TRBV11-2	TRBJ2-7	CASSRGLAHTQYF	TGTGCCAGCAGCCGGGGACTGGCGCACACCCAGTACTTC
NA	TRBD1	13	TRBV6-5	TRBJ1-1	CASSEDGQGAAFF	TGTGCCAGCAGTGAGGACGGACAGGGAGCAGCTTTCTTT
NA	NA	11	TRBV2	TRBJ1-1	CASLRNTEAFF	TGTGCCAGCCTCAGGAACACTGAAGCTTTCTTT
NA	TRBD2	15	TRBV6-1	TRBJ2-3	CASSKLAGGLYTQYF	TGTGCCAGCAGTAAACTAGCGGGGGGGCTTTATACGCAGTATTTT
NA	TRBD2	13	TRBV6-1	TRBJ2-1	CASRPSGYNEQFF	TGTGCCAGCAGGCCTAGCGGGTACAATGAGCAGTTCTTC
NA	TRBD2	15	TRBV27	TRBJ2-3	CASSFAGGSTDTQYF	TGTGCCAGCAGTTTTGCGGGGGGGAGCACAGATACGCAGTATTTT
NA	NA	15	TRBV19	TRBJ1-1	CASSIVFQEWTEAFF	TGTGCCAGTAGTATAGTGTTTCAGGAATGGACTGAAGCTTTCTTT
NA	TRBD1	14	TRBV27	TRBJ1-2	CASSPTGWNYGYTF	TGTGCCAGCAGCCCGACAGGGTGGAACTATGGCTACACCTTC
NA	NA	14	TRBV11-2	TRBJ2-7	CASSLGLGVYEQYF	TGTGCCAGCAGCTTGGGACTGGGCGTCTACGAGCAGTACTTC
NA	NA	15	TRBV5-1	TRBJ1-5	CASSLQGSINQPQHF	TGCGCCAGCAGCTTGCAGGGGTCTATTAATCAGCCCCAGCATTTT
NA	NA	16	TRBV6-5	TRBJ1-4	CASSYSTGATNEKLFF	TGTGCCAGCAGTTACTCGACCGGGGCAACTAATGAAAAACTGTTTTTT
NA	TRBD2	15	TRBV5-4	TRBJ2-1	CASSLEAGDYNEQFF	TGTGCCAGCAGCTTGGAAGCGGGGGACTACAATGAGCAGTTCTTC
NA	NA	14	TRBV7-2	TRBJ1-6	CASSLRRSNSPLHF	TGTGCCAGCAGCTTACGGCGGAGCAATTCACCCCTCCACTTT
NA	NA	14	TRBV27	TRBJ2-1	CASSPRTAYNEQFF	TGTGCCAGCAGTCCCCGGACAGCCTACAATGAGCAGTTCTTC
few	NA	15	TRBV27	TRBJ2-3	CASSLSYRPADTQYF	TGTGCCAGCAGTTTATCGTACCGCCCGGCAGATACGCAGTATTTT
few	NA	15	TRBV4-1	TRBJ1-1	CASSQAASLNTEAFF	TGCGCCAGCAGCCAAGCTGCAAGCCTAAACACTGAAGCTTTCTTT
NA	TRBD2	16	TRBV19	TRBJ2-7	CASSTPDGEGTYEQYF	TGTGCCAGTAGTACCCCGGATGGGGAGGGAACCTACGAGCAGTACTTC
NA	NA	15	TRBV30	TRBJ1-5	CAWSLGGTSNQPQHF	TGTGCCTGGAGCCTAGGAGGAACTAGCAATCAGCCCCAGCATTTT